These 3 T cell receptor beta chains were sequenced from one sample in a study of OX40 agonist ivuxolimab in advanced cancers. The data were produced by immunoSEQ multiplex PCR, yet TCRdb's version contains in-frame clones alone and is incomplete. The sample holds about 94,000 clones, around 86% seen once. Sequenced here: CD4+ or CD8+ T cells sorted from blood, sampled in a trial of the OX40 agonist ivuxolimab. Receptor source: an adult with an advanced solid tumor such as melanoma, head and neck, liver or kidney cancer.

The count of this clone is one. The CDR3 coding sequence is TGCAGCGTTGCGAGACAGGGGTCCATCTACGAGCAGTACTTC. This gives the protein CSVARQGSIYEQYF. V is TRBV29-1 and J is TRBJ2-7; 8 positions match TRBD1. Germline V gene sequence: CDR1 SQVTM, CDR2 ANQGSEA. Unmatched junction bases numbered 8, after V lost 4 bases and J lost 3 bases. CDR3 length: 14 amino acids.

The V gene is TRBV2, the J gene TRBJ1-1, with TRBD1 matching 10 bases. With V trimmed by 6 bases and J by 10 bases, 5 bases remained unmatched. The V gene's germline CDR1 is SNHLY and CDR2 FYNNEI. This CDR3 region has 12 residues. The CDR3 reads CASRTGGGTAFF. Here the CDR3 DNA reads TGTGCCAGCAGGACAGGGGGCGGGACAGCTTTCTTT.

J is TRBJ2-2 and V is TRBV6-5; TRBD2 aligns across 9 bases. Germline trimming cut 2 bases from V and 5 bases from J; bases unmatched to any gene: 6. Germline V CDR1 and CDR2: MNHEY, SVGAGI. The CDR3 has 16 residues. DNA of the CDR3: TGTGCCAGCAGTTACGAGGCGGGGGGGCCGACCGGGGAGCTGTTTTTT. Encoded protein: CASSYEAGGPTGELFF.